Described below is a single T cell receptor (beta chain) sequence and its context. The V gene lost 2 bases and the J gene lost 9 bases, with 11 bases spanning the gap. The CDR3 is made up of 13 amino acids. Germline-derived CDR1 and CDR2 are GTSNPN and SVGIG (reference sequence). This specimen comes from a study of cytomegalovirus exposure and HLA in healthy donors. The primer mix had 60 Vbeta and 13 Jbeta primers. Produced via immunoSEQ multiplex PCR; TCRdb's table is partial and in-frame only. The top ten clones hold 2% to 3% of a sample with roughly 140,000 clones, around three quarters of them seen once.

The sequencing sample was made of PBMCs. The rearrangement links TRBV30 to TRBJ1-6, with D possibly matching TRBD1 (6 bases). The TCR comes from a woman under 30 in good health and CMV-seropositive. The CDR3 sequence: CAWSSGQTSPLHF. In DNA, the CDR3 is TGTGCCTGGAGTTCGGGACAAACTTCACCCCTCCACTTT.